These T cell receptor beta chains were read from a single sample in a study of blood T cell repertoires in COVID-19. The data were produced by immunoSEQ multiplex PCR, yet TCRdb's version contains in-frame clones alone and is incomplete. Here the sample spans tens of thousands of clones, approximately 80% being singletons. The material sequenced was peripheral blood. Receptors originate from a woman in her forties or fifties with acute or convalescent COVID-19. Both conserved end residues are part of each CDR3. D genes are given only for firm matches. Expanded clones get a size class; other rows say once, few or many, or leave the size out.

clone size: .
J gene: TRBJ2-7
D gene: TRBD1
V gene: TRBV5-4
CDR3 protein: CASSPPDRVGEQYF
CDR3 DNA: TGTGCCAGCAGCCCACCGGACAGGGTGGGGGAGCAGTACTTC

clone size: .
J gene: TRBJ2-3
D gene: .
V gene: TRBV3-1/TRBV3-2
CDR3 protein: CASSQGSGDWVGTDTQYF
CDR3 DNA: TGTGCCAGCAGCCAAGGGTCGGGGGACTGGGTAGGCACAGATACGCAGTATTTT

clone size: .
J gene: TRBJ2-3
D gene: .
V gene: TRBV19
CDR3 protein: CASSKHGDTQYF
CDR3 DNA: TGTGCCAGTAGTAAACATGGAGATACGCAGTATTTT

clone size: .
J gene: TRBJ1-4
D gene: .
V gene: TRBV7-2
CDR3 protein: CASRGEGSEKLFF
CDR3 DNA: TGTGCCAGCAGAGGGGAAGGTAGCGAAAAACTGTTTTTT

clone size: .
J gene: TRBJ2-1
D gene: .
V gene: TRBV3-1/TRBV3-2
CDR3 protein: CASSLQFEGLSSYNEQFF
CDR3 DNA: TGTGCCAGCAGCCTCCAGTTTGAGGGATTAAGCTCCTACAATGAGCAGTTCTTC

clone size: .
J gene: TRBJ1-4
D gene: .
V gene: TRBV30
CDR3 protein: CAWSAAGRGEKLFF
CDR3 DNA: TGTGCCTGGAGTGCCGCAGGGAGGGGTGAAAAACTGTTTTTT

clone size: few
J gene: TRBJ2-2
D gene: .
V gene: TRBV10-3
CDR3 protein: CAISGQYPGELFF
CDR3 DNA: TGTGCCATCAGCGGACAGTATCCCGGGGAGCTGTTTTTT

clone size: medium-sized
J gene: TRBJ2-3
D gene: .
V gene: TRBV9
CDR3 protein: CASSSRRSGYTDTQYF
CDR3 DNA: TGTGCCAGCAGCTCCCGCAGGAGCGGCTACACAGATACGCAGTATTTT

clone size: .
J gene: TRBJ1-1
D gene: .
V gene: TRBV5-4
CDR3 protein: CASSLGGGGSAEAFF
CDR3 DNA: TGTGCCAGCAGCTTGGGTGGGGGGGGGTCGGCTGAAGCTTTCTTT

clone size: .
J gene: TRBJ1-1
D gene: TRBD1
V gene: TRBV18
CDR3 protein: CASSIKEGQGQNTEAFF
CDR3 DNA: TGTGCCAGCTCGATTAAGGAGGGACAGGGCCAGAACACTGAAGCTTTCTTT

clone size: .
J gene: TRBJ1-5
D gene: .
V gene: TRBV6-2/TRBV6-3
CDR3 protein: CASSDRSNQPQHF
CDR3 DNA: TGTGCCAGCAGTGACAGGAGCAATCAGCCCCAGCATTTT

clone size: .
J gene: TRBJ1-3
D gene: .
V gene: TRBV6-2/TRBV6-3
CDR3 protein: CASSPDQLSGNTIYF
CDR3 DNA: TGTGCCAGCAGCCCCGATCAACTCTCTGGAAACACCATATATTTT

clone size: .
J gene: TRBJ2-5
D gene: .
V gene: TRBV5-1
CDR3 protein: CASSLKLQETQYF
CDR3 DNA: TGCGCCAGCAGCTTGAAACTACAAGAGACCCAGTACTTC

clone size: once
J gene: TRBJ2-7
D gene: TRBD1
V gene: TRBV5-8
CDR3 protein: CASSLAGTGGSEQYF
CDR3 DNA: TGTGCCAGCAGCTTGGCGGGGACAGGGGGGAGCGAGCAGTACTTC

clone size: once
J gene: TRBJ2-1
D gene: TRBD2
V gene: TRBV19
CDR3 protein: CASSQAGGSYNEQFF
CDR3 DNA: TGTGCCAGTAGTCAAGCGGGAGGCTCCTACAATGAGCAGTTCTTC

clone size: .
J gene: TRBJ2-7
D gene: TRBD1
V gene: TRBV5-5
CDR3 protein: CASSLGQGYSYEQYF
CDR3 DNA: TGTGCCAGCAGCTTGGGACAGGGGTACTCCTACGAGCAGTACTTC

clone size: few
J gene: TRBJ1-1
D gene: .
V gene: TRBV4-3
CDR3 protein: CASSQLSDRHEAFF
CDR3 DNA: TGCGCCAGCAGCCAGCTGTCCGACAGGCATGAAGCTTTCTTT

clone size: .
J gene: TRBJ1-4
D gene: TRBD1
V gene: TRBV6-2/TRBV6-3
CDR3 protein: CASSTRRQGSGKNEKLFF
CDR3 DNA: TGTGCCAGCAGTACCCGCCGACAGGGATCGGGAAAAAATGAAAAACTGTTTTTT

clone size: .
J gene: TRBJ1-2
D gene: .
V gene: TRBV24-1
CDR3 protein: CATSDLDSYGYTF
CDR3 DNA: TGTGCCACCAGTGACCTCGACAGCTATGGCTACACCTTC

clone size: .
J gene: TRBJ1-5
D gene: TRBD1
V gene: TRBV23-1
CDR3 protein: CASSQSGNRGQSQPQHF
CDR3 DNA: TGCGCCAGCAGTCAATCAGGGAACAGGGGGCAGAGTCAGCCCCAGCATTTT

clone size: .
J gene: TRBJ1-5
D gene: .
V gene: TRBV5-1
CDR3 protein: CASSPGGSSNQPQHF
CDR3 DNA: TGCGCCAGCAGCCCTGGGGGCTCTAGCAATCAGCCCCAGCATTTT

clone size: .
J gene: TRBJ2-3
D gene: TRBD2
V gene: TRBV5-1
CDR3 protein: CASSLGGSGGNTQYF
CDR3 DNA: TGCGCCAGCAGCTTGGGCGGGAGTGGCGGAAATACGCAGTATTTT

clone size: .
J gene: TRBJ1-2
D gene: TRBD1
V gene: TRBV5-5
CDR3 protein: CASSLGTASPLGGYTF
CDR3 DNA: TGTGCCAGCAGCCTTGGGACAGCGAGCCCTTTAGGTGGCTACACCTTC

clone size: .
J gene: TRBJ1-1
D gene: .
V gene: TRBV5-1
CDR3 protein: CASSSSGLRDTEAFF
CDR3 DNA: .

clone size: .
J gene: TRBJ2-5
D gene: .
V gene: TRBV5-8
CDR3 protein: CATPSPGETQYF
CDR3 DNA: TGTGCCACCCCGAGCCCTGGAGAGACCCAGTACTTC

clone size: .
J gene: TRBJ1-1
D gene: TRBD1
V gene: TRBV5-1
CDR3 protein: CASSRDRHTEAFF
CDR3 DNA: TGCGCCAGCAGCCGGGACAGACACACTGAAGCTTTCTTT

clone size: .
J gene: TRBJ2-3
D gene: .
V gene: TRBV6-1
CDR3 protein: CASSEKGLGTDTQYF
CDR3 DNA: TGTGCCAGCAGTGAGAAAGGACTCGGCACAGATACGCAGTATTTT

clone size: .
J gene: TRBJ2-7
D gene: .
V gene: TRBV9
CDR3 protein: CASSALEVMGSSYEQYF
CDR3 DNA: TGTGCCAGCAGCGCGCTCGAGGTGATGGGTAGCTCCTACGAGCAGTACTTC

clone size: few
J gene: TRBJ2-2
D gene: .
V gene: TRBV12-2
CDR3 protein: CASRLVVTARGSMDTGELFF
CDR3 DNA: TGTGCAAGTCGCTTAGTAGTCACCGCGAGGGGGTCCATGGACACCGGGGAGCTGTTTTTT

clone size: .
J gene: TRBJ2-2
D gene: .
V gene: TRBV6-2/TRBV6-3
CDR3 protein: CASSYGAGSNTGELFF
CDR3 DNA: TGTGCCAGCAGTTACGGGGCGGGATCCAACACCGGGGAGCTGTTTTTT

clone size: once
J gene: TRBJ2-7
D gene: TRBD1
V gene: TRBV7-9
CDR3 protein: CASSLGSGGAEQYF
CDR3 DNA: TGTGCCAGCAGCTTAGGTTCAGGGGGCGCCGAGCAGTACTTC

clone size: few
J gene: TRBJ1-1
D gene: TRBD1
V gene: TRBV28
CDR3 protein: CASSLTGTATEAFF
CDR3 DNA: TGTGCCAGCAGTTTAACCGGGACAGCCACTGAAGCTTTCTTT

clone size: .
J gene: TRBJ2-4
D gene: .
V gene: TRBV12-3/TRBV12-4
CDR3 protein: CASSLTGISIQYF
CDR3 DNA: TGTGCCAGCAGCCTGACAGGAATAAGCATTCAGTACTTC

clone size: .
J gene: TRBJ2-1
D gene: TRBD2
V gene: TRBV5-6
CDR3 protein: CASSLAWRGGFSYNEQFF
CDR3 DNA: TGTGCCAGCAGCTTGGCCTGGCGGGGGGGATTTTCCTACAATGAGCAGTTCTTC

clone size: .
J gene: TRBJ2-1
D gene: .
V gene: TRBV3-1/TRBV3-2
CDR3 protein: CASSQVWGDNEQFF
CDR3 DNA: TGTGCCAGCAGCCAAGTTTGGGGAGACAATGAGCAGTTCTTC

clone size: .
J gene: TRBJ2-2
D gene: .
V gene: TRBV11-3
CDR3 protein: CASSHRSGANTGELFF
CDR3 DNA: TGTGCCAGCAGCCACCGTAGCGGCGCGAACACCGGGGAGCTGTTTTTT

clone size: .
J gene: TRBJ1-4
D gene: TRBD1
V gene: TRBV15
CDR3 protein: CATSRGGQGGNEKLFF
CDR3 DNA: TGTGCCACCAGCAGGGGCGGACAGGGCGGGAATGAAAAACTGTTTTTT

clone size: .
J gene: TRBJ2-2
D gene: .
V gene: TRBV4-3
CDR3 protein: CASSQEFQGSGELFF
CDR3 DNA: TGCGCCAGCAGCCAAGAATTTCAGGGAAGCGGGGAGCTGTTTTTT

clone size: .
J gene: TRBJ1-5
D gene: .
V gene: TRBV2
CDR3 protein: CASSVERGNQPQHF
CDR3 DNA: TGTGCCAGCAGTGTCGAACGGGGCAATCAGCCCCAGCATTTT

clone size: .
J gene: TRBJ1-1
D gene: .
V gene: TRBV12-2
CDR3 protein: CASRSCSPGQQLNTEAFF
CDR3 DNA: TGTGCAAGTCGCTCATGCTCCCCGGGACAGCAATTGAACACTGAAGCTTTCTTT

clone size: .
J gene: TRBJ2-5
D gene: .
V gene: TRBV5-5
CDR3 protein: CASNPGAPGTQYF
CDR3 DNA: TGTGCCAGCAACCCTGGGGCGCCAGGCACCCAGTACTTC

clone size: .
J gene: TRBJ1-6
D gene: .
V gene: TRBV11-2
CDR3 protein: CASSPRDGYNSPLHF
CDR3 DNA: TGTGCCAGCAGCCCGCGGGACGGGTATAATTCACCCCTCCACTTT

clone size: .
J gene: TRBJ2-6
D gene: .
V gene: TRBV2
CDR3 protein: CASNPYSGANVLTF
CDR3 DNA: TGTGCCAGTAACCCCTACTCTGGGGCCAACGTCCTGACTTTC

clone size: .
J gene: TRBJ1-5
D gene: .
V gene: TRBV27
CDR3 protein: CASSGDGSNQPQHF
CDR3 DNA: TGTGCCAGCAGTGGAGATGGTAGCAATCAGCCCCAGCATTTT